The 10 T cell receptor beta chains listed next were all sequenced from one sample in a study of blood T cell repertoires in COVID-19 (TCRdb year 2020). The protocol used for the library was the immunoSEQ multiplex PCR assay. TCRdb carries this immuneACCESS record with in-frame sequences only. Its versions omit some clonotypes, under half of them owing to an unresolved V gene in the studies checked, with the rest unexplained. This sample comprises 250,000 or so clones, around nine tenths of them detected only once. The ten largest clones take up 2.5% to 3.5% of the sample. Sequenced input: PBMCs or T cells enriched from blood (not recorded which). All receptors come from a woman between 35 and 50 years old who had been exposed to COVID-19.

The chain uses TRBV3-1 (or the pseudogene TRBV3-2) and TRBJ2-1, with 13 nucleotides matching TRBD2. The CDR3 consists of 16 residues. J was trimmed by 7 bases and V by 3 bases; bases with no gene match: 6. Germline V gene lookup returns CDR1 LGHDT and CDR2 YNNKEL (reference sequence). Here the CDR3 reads CASSQLLAGGPNEQFF. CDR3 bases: TGTGCCAGCAGCCAGTTACTAGCGGGAGGGCCTAATGAGCAGTTCTTC.

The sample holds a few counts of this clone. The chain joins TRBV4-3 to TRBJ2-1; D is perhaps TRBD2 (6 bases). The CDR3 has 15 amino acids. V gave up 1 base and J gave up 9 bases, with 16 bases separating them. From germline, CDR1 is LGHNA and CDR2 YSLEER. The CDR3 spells CASSQGLGAWGEQFF. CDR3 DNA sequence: TGCGCCAGCAGCCAAGGACTAGGCGCCTGGGGTGAGCAGTTCTTC.

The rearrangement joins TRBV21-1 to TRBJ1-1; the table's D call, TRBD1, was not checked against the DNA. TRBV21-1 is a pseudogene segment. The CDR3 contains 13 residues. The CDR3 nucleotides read TGTGCCAGCAGGTGGACAGGGGGCGTTAAAGCTTTCTTT. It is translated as CASRWTGGVKAFF.

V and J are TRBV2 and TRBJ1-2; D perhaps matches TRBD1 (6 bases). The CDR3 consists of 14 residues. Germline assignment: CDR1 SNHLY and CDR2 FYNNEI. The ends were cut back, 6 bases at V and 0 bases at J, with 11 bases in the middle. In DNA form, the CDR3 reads TGTGCCAGCAGCTCGGACAGTCCTAACTATGGCTACACCTTC. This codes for CASSSDSPNYGYTF.

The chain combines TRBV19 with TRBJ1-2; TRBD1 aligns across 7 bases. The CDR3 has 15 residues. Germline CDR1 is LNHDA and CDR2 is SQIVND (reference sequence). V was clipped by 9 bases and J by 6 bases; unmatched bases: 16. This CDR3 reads CASRTTGVRMDGYTF. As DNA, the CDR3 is TGTGCCAGCAGAACCACAGGGGTAAGGATGGATGGCTACACCTTC.

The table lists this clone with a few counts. The DNA for the CDR3 is TGTGCCAGCAGCTTAGGGACAGGCCCCTACGAGCAGTACTTC. This gives the protein CASSLGTGPYEQYF. The chain joins TRBV7-8 to TRBJ2-7, with 7 bases matching TRBD1. The V gene end was trimmed by 1 base and the J gene end by 2 bases; junction bases not matched to a gene: 2. The CDR3 extends over 14 amino acids. The germline CDR1 and CDR2 sequences are SGHVS and FQNEAQ.

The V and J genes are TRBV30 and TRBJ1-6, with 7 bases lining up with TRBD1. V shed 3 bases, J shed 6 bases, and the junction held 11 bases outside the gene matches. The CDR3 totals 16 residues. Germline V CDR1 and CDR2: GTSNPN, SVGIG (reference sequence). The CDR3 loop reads CAWSPRQGGRNSPLHF. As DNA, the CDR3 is TGTGCCTGGAGCCCGAGACAGGGAGGTCGTAATTCACCCCTCCACTTT. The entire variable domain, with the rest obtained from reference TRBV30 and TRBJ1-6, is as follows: SQTIHQWPATLVQPVGSPLSLECTVEGTSNPNLYWYRQAAGRGLQLLFYSVGIGQISSEVPQNLSASRPQDRQFILSSKKLLLSDSGFYLCAWSPRQGGRNSPLHFGNGTRLTVT.

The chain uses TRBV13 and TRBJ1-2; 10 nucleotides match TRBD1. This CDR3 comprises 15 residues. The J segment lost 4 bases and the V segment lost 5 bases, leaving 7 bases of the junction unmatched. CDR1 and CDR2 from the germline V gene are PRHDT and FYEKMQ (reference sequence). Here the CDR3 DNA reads TGTGCCAGCAGCAAAGGGGGACAGGGGACCTATGGCTACACCTTC. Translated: CASSKGGQGTYGYTF.

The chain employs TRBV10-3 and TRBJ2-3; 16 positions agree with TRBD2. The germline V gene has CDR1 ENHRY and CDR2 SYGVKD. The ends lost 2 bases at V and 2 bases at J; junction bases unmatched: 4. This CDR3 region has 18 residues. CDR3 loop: CAISEVGTSGGATDTQYF. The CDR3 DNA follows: TGTGCCATCAGTGAGGTCGGGACTAGCGGGGGGGCCACAGATACGCAGTATTTT.

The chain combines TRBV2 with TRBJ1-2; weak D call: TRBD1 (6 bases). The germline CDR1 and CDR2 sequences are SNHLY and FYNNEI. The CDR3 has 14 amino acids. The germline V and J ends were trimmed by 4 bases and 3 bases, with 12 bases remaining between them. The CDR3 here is CASSASGDYYGYTF. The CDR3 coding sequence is TGTGCCAGCAGTGCTTCAGGGGATTACTATGGCTACACCTTC.